Included here is one TCR beta chain sequence, with context. The read halts 3 residues ahead of the CDR3 end, with the missing end drawn from the germline J gene. This CDR3 spans 16 amino acids. Unmatched junction bases numbered 10, after V lost 7 bases and J lost 5 bases. Germline CDR1 and CDR2: SGHVS and FQNEAQ. These data originate in a study of Tregs in tolerant kidney transplant recipients. TCRdb's copy holds only in-frame clones and misses some; the assay was immunoSEQ multiplex PCR. This sample's table reports about 30,000 clones. Sequences were derived from CD8+ T cells from blood, sampled before the transplant. The rearrangement links TRBV7-8 to TRBJ2-3; 12 nucleotides agree with TRBD2. This clonotype was obtained from a human donor who received a combined kidney and bone marrow transplant. The CDR3: CASKGRLAGEVDTQYF. CDR3 bases read: TGTGCCAGCAAGGGCCGACTAGCGGGAGAGGTAGATACG.